The rows below give T cell receptor beta chains drawn from one sample of a study of PD-1 blockade in classical Hodgkin lymphoma. TCRdb keeps only in-frame clones here, not all; method: immunoSEQ multiplex PCR. The data contain around 25,000 clones, 67% of them singletons. The sample in question was peripheral blood mononuclear cells (PBMCs), obtained before the second cycle of nivolumab. These receptors all stem from a human donor with classical Hodgkin lymphoma. CDR3s include the opening cysteine and the closing phenylalanine or tryptophan. D genes are given only for firm matches. Size tells how often a clone was seen (once, few, many) or the class of an expanded clone, and some rows leave it out.

>TRBJ2-7|once|TRBV30|TRBD1
CAWSTGGSSYEQYF
TGTGCCTGGAGTACAGGGGGGAGCTCCTACGAGCAGTACTTC
>TRBJ2-7|once|TRBV18|TRBD1
CASSPSTWDRVPYEQYF
TGTGCCAGCTCACCCTCAACCTGGGACAGGGTACCCTACGAGCAGTACTTC
>TRBJ1-1|.|TRBV5-1|TRBD1
CASRGGQENTEAFF
TGCGCCAGCCGAGGGGGCCAGGAGAACACTGAAGCTTTCTTT
>TRBJ2-3|.|TRBV5-6|.
CASRQGFPTDTQYF
TGTGCCAGCAGGCAAGGTTTCCCCACAGATACGCAGTATTTT
>TRBJ1-5|.|TRBV5-6|TRBD1
CASSTTGVGSNQPQHF
TGTGCCAGCAGCACGACAGGGGTGGGGAGCAATCAGCCCCAGCATTTT
>TRBJ2-3|few|TRBV6-5|.
CASSYLDGTDTQYF
TGTGCCAGCAGTTACTTGGACGGCACAGATACGCAGTATTTT
>TRBJ2-7|.|TRBV28|TRBD2
CASSLGLAGGPSYEQYF
TGTGCCAGCAGTTTAGGACTAGCGGGGGGACCTTCCTACGAGCAGTACTTC
>TRBJ1-1|.|TRBV2|.
CASSEEGGYTEAFF
TGTGCCAGCAGTGAAGAGGGGGGATACACTGAAGCTTTCTTT
>TRBJ1-4|.|TRBV28|.
CASSPLKSGTLNEKLFF
TGTGCCAGCAGCCCCCTCAAATCAGGGACCCTCAATGAAAAACTGTTTTTT
>TRBJ1-2|medium-sized|TRBV5-1|.
CASSPDNYGYTF
TGCGCCAGCAGCCCCGACAACTATGGCTACACCTTC